The next 9 T cell receptor beta chains were all read from a single sample in a study of post-analysis software for immune sequencing data. The antigens of these receptors remain unknown. Study results and caveats: TRBV5-6, TRBV5-1 and TRBV20-1 were among four or five TRBV segments more frequent in patients than controls.

Unique molecular identifiers were built into the TCR beta cDNA libraries. TCRdb itself ran the PCR reads through MiXCR, one entry per CDR3 protein. Counted here are hundreds of thousands of distinct CDR3 sequences, approximately 30% occurring once; the ten biggest clones make up roughly 0.54%. What was sequenced was blood. These receptors originate from a girl between 10 and 17 years old with multiple sclerosis.

In the case of this clonotype: This may come from a read error, since a much larger clone is one base off. V gene TRBV29-1 combines with J gene TRBJ2-3; 7 bases are a match to TRBD1. The CDR3 is made up of 16 amino acids. Looked up from germline, CDR1 is SQVTM and CDR2 is ANQGSEA. After removal of 7 bases from V and 4 bases from J, the junction contained 17 bases not matched to a gene. Here the CDR3 DNA reads TGCAGCGCTGCTGGGACAGCTCTACCATCGTCAGATACGCAGTATTTT. Its protein product is CSAAGTALPSSDTQYF.

The chain links TRBV28 to TRBJ1-6, with D unresolved. This CDR3 region has 8 residues. Germline V gene lookup returns CDR1 MDHEN and CDR2 SYDVKM. Trimming removed 8 bases at V and 14 bases at J, with 4 bases between. The CDR3 region has the DNA TGTGCCAGCTCGACCCTCCACTTT. Its translation is CASSTLHF.

This clonotype was counted between two and nine times. This chain links TRBV7-2 with TRBJ1-2; D might be TRBD1 (5 bases). The CDR3 length is 15 residues. V was shortened by 0 bases and J by 5 bases, with 13 bases between the two germline ends. Germline V gene sequence: CDR1 SGHTA, CDR2 FQGNSA. The CDR3 DNA sequence: TGTGCCAGCAGCTTAGCGGGGGGAGGGTGGTATGGCTACACCTTC. Protein sequence: CASSLAGGGWYGYTF.

This clonotype was detected only once. The genes are TRBV18 and TRBJ2-5; 11 positions agree with TRBD2. Trimming took 3 bases from V and 0 from J; bases not matched to a gene: 9. The germline V gene encodes CDR1 KGHSH and CDR2 LQKENI. CDR3 length: 18 residues. The CDR3 here is CASSPRPTSGGDQETQYF. CDR3 DNA sequence: TGTGCCAGCTCACCGAGACCCACTAGCGGGGGTGACCAAGAGACCCAGTACTTC.

This clonotype has only a few counts. Here the CDR3 DNA reads TGCGCCAGCAGCCATGTTGGCGGGGACTACGAGCAGTACTTC. Protein sequence: CASSHVGGDYEQYF. This chain connects TRBV4-3 to TRBJ2-7; D possibly corresponds to TRBD2 (6 bases). The V gene's germline CDR1 is LGHNA and CDR2 YSLEER. The CDR3 is made up of 14 amino acids. The germline V and J ends were trimmed by 3 bases and 3 bases, with 12 bases remaining between them.

This clonotype has more than one count but fewer than ten. V and J are TRBV29-1 and TRBJ1-2, with 7 bases that match TRBD1. The V gene's germline CDR1 is SQVTM and CDR2 ANQGSEA. The CDR3 runs to 10 residues. V gave up 5 bases and J gave up 8 bases; unmatched junction bases: 2. The CDR3 DNA sequence: TGCAGCGTTAACAGGGGCGGCTACACCTTC. Translated: CSVNRGGYTF.

The rearrangement links TRBV20-1 to TRBJ2-7; a possible D gene is TRBD1 (6 bases). The germline V gene has CDR1 DFQATT and CDR2 SNEGSKA (reference sequence). This CDR3 has 12 residues. The CDR3 loop reads CSGGQLHYEQYF. In DNA, the CDR3 is TGCAGCGGCGGACAGCTCCACTACGAGCAGTACTTC.

The V gene is TRBV5-1, the J gene TRBJ1-1, with a tentative D call TRBD1 (5 bases). This CDR3 has 15 amino acids. CDR1 is SGHRS and CDR2 is YFSETQ in the germline V gene. V was pared by 4 bases and J by 0 bases, with 13 bases between. CDR3 DNA sequence: TGCGCCAGCAGCGGGGCAGGCACCTTGAACACTGAAGCTTTCTTT. It translates to CASSGAGTLNTEAFF.

V gene TRBV25-1 combines with J gene TRBJ2-5; 9 positions match TRBD1. The junction had 19 bases not matched to a gene; V was cut back by 4 bases and J by 4 bases. CDR3 length equals 19 residues. Germline lookup yields CDR1 MGHDK and CDR2 SYGVNS. The chain's CDR3 is CASSGTGTGPFLIRETQYF. In DNA form, the CDR3 reads TGTGCCAGCAGTGGAACCGGGACAGGGCCCTTTCTTATCCGAGAGACCCAGTACTTC.